Reported below is one TCR beta chain. The sample belongs to a study of blood T cell repertoires in COVID-19. About the research overall: Samples taken during acute and convalescent COVID-19 were collected in the United States, Italy and Spain. The analysed material was cDNA or gDNA that came from T cells, B-cell-depleted T cells, or PBMCs.

The CDR3 spans 15 residues. After removal of 6 bases from V and 11 bases from J, the junction contained 13 bases not matched to a gene. Germline-derived CDR1 and CDR2 are MNHEY and SMNVEV (reference sequence). Source study methods: The authors estimated nucleated cell counts from reference gene primer amplification. TCRdb's copy holds only in-frame clones and misses some; the assay was immunoSEQ multiplex PCR. The DNA was the basis for D and trimming; V, J and clone size are from that table. The table has roughly 81,000 clones, roughly 85% seen once. This receptor was obtained from a man in his thirties or forties with acute or convalescent COVID-19. This rearrangement joins TRBV27 to TRBJ2-5, with 12 bases identical to TRBD2. Material: peripheral blood. CDR3 nucleotide sequence: TGTGCCAGCAGGCCCCTCTCCGGACTAGCGGGACCGCAGTACTTC. The encoded protein is CASRPLSGLAGPQYF.